These 24 T cell receptor beta chains were sequenced from one sample in a study of a mutant IDH1 vaccine in newly diagnosed glioma. The time point: week 47, end of study. The vaccine gave 300 ug of a 20-mer mutant IDH1 peptide subcutaneously per dose. Their specific antigens are unknown. TCRdb's table, derived via immunoSEQ multiplex PCR, lists solely in-frame clones and lacks some. In the table there are 20,000 to 25,000 clones, about four fifths of which are singletons. This sample comprised PBMCs, obtained from a glioma patient whose treatment included an IDH1 peptide vaccine. Receptor source: a man aged 35-49 years with glioma.

This chain uses TRBV20-1 with TRBJ2-7; D remains unclear. V shed 1 base and J shed 3 bases, with 4 bases lying between them. From germline, CDR1 is DFQATT and CDR2 SNEGSKA (reference sequence). The CDR3 sequence is 11 residues long. Here the CDR3 reads CSARVNYEQYF. Written as DNA, the CDR3 is TGCAGTGCTAGAGTCAACTACGAGCAGTACTTC.

The rearrangement joins TRBV5-5 to TRBJ1-2, with TRBD1 as a possible D gene (5 bases). The CDR3 totals 15 residues. Germline CDR1 and CDR2: SGHKS and YYEKEE (reference sequence). The V gene lost 2 bases and the J gene lost 7 bases, with 18 bases spanning the gap. CDR3 coding DNA: TGTGCCAGCAGCTTTCGAGAACCAGGGATATCTGGCTACACCTTC. Its protein is CASSFREPGISGYTF.

The V call is TRBV4-1, the J call TRBJ2-7, with TRBD2 matching 10 bases. Trimming at V came to 4 bases and at J to 5 bases, leaving 8 bases not matched to a gene. This CDR3 comprises 15 residues. Germline assignment: CDR1 MGHRA and CDR2 YSYEKL. Here the CDR3 DNA reads TGCGCCAGCAGCCCTCGAGCGGGAGGGGCGGACGAGCAGTACTTC. It is translated as CASSPRAGGADEQYF.

J is TRBJ2-1 and V is TRBV2, with TRBD2 matching 10 bases. The CDR3 is made up of 16 amino acids. Germline V gene data show CDR1 as SNHLY and CDR2 as FYNNEI. V trimming: 4 bases; J trimming: 4 bases; junction bases outside the gene matches: 7. This CDR3 reads CASSGWTSGTYNEQFF. The CDR3 DNA reads as TGTGCCAGCAGTGGGTGGACTAGCGGTACTTACAATGAGCAGTTCTTC.

This clone was counted once. The chain is built from TRBV5-1 and TRBJ2-5, with D perhaps matching TRBD1 (7 bases). This CDR3 has 16 amino acids. Deletions cut 6 bases from V and 5 bases from J, with 23 bases between. The germline V gene has CDR1 SGHRS and CDR2 YFSETQ. The CDR3 coding sequence is TGCGCCAGCACAAAAACCCTAGGGGGCGCGGGGGAGACCCAGTACTTC. This encodes CASTKTLGGAGETQYF.

This sequence joins TRBV14 and TRBJ1-5; 7 bases line up with TRBD1. V was clipped by 3 bases and J by 0 bases; unmatched bases: 8. Per germline, CDR1 SGHDN and CDR2 FVKESK. The CDR3 covers 17 residues. The CDR3 loop reads CASSQDRSKYSNQPQHF. The CDR3 DNA is TGTGCCAGCAGCCAGGACAGGAGCAAATATAGCAATCAGCCCCAGCATTTT.

The V and J genes are TRBV11-1 and TRBJ2-1; 7 bases line up with TRBD1. The CDR3 is 15 amino acids. Trimming cost V 6 bases and J 6 bases; bases outside gene matches: 11. The V gene's germline CDR1 is SGHAT and CDR2 FQDESV (reference sequence). CDR3 region: CASSRGQVPSNEQFF. The CDR3 DNA follows: TGTGCCAGCAGTCGTGGACAGGTCCCGTCCAATGAGCAGTTCTTC.

The genes are TRBV29-1 and TRBJ1-5; tentative D call: TRBD1 (5 bases). Germline V gene data show CDR1 as SQVTM and CDR2 as ANQGSEA. V lost 4 bases and J 3 bases, leaving 7 bases between the germline ends. CDR3 length: 12 residues. DNA of the CDR3: TGCAGCGTTGGGGACTTCAATCAGCCCCAGCATTTT. Translation: CSVGDFNQPQHF.

This clone was detected a few times. The rearrangement joins TRBV6-6 to TRBJ2-5; TRBD1 matches at 8 bases. The V gene's germline CDR1 is MNHNY and CDR2 SVGAGI (reference sequence). V lost 6 bases to trimming and J lost 3 bases; unmatched junction nucleotides: 6. The CDR3 spans 14 residues. This CDR3 reads CASSRPGQEETQYF. CDR3 DNA: TGTGCCAGCAGCCGACCGGGACAGGAAGAGACCCAGTACTTC.

The genes are TRBV5-6 and TRBJ2-5, with TRBD1 identical over 11 bases. Germline V gene sequence: CDR1 SGHDT, CDR2 YYEEEE. This CDR3 contains 15 residues. V shed 4 bases and J 5 bases; nucleotides not matched to a gene: 7. The CDR3 loop reads CASSLGTGGEETQYF. Written as DNA, the CDR3 is TGTGCCAGCAGCCTCGGGACAGGGGGGGAGGAGACCCAGTACTTC. Variable domain in full (rest from reference TRBV5-6 and TRBJ2-5): DAGVTQSPTHLIKTRGQQVTLRCSPKSGHDTVSWYQQALGQGPQFIFQYYEEEERQRGNFPDRFSGHQFPNYSSELNVNALLLGDSALYLCASSLGTGGEETQYFGPGTRLLVL.

V and J are TRBV13 and TRBJ2-7, with 11 bases identical to TRBD2. Germline-derived CDR1 and CDR2 are PRHDT and FYEKMQ (reference sequence). The ends lost 4 bases at V and 5 bases at J; junction bases unmatched: 7. This CDR3 contains 15 residues. CDR3: CASSSIAGGPDEQYF. Written as DNA, the CDR3 is TGTGCCAGCAGCTCCATAGCGGGAGGGCCCGACGAGCAGTACTTC.

The V call is TRBV18, the J call TRBJ2-1, with D possibly being TRBD2 (5 bases). Trimming took 4 bases from V and 8 from J, leaving 15 bases between them. From germline, CDR1 is KGHSH and CDR2 LQKENI. The length of the CDR3 is 14 residues. The CDR3 DNA is TGTGCCAGCTCACAAGTGGGCGGAGGTCATGAGCAGTTCTTC. Its translation is CASSQVGGGHEQFF.

CDR3 coding DNA: TGCGCCAGCAGCTCTACAGGGTCCACTAATGAAAAACTGTTTTTT. Translation: CASSSTGSTNEKLFF. This chain links TRBV5-1 with TRBJ1-4; maybe TRBD1 (6 bases). Germline lookup yields CDR1 SGHRS and CDR2 YFSETQ. The CDR3 contains 15 residues. With 3 bases removed from V and 2 bases from J, the gap between germline ends came to 11 bases.

The CDR3 nucleotides read TGTGCCAGCAGCTCCCGGGACGACAATCAGCCCCAGCATTTT. This translates into CASSSRDDNQPQHF. This sequence joins TRBV7-8 and TRBJ1-5; TRBD1 might be the D (5 bases). CDR1 and CDR2 (germline): SGHVS, FQNEAQ. The CDR3 consists of 14 residues. Trimming stripped 4 bases from V and 3 bases from J, with 10 bases between.

V is TRBV6-1 and J is TRBJ1-1; D unclear. V was cut by 4 bases and J by 4 bases, with 13 bases left in between. CDR1 and CDR2 from the germline V gene are MNHNS and SASEGT. The CDR3 is 14 residues long. In nucleotides, the CDR3 is TGTGCCAGCAGTGTGGACCCGGGTATCACTGAAGCTTTCTTT. This encodes CASSVDPGITEAFF.

This clone was seen just once. The chain combines TRBV7-2 with TRBJ2-2, with a possible D match to TRBD2 (6 bases). Between the trimmed V and J ends, which lost 3 bases and 4 bases, there was a span of 12 bases. Germline CDR1 is SGHTA and CDR2 is FQGNSA. The CDR3 consists of 15 residues. The CDR3 spells CASSLRQEGTGELFF. CDR3 bases: TGTGCCAGCAGCTTGAGGCAGGAGGGCACCGGGGAGCTGTTTTTT.

The chain joins TRBV6-1 to TRBJ1-1, with D possibly TRBD1 on 5 matching bases. The CDR3 length is 13 residues. V lost 8 bases and J lost 5, with 15 bases in between. CDR1 is MNHNS, CDR2 SASEGT, per germline. For the CDR3, the DNA is TGTGCCAGCGCCCCGGGGGTTGGTACTGAAGCTTTCTTT. It encodes CASAPGVGTEAFF.

This clone was recorded only once. The V and J genes are TRBV2 and TRBJ1-3, with D uncertain. Trimming removed 3 bases at V and 0 bases at J, with 9 bases between. The CDR3 contains 15 residues. Per germline, CDR1 SNHLY and CDR2 FYNNEI. CDR3 sequence: CASSDGRLSGNTIYF. CDR3 coding DNA: TGTGCCAGCAGTGACGGCCGGCTCTCTGGAAACACCATATATTTT.

The chain is built from TRBV6-1 and TRBJ2-7, with 9 bases lining up with TRBD1. Germline V lookup: CDR1 MNHNS, CDR2 SASEGT. Unmatched junction bases numbered 7, after V lost 3 bases and J lost 4 bases. CDR3 size: 15 residues. The CDR3 DNA follows: TGTGCCAGCAGTGAGTCGTCGGGGACAGGGTACGAGCAGTACTTC. It yields the protein CASSESSGTGYEQYF.

This clone has more than one count but fewer than ten. This chain uses TRBV7-9 with TRBJ2-1, with 11 bases that match TRBD1. The J segment lost 8 bases and the V segment lost 5 bases, leaving 8 bases of the junction unmatched. The CDR3 is made up of 15 amino acids. Looked up from germline, CDR1 is SEHNR and CDR2 is FQNEAQ (reference sequence). Here the CDR3 reads CASSISGTGGDEQFF. DNA for the CDR3: TGTGCCAGCAGCATATCCGGGACAGGGGGGGATGAGCAGTTCTTC.

The V call is TRBV11-2, the J call TRBJ2-7; TRBD1 aligns across 7 bases. The length of the CDR3 is 14 residues. From germline, CDR1 is SGHAT and CDR2 FQNNGV. Trimming took 5 bases from V and 3 from J; bases not matched to a gene: 7. CDR3 in amino acids: CASSPRGQNYEQYF. Here the CDR3 DNA reads TGTGCCAGCAGCCCGAGGGGGCAAAACTACGAGCAGTACTTC. Full variable domain (rest looked up from reference TRBV11-2 and TRBJ2-7): EAGVAQSPRYKIIEKRQSVAFWCNPISGHATLYWYQQILGQGPKLLIQFQNNGVVDDSQLPKDRFSAERLKGVDSTLKIQPAKLEDSAVYLCASSPRGQNYEQYFGPGTRLTVT.

V and J are TRBV19 and TRBJ1-1; D uncertain. The CDR3 is 13 residues long. From germline, CDR1 is LNHDA and CDR2 SQIVND (reference sequence). The V end was cut by 7 bases, the J end by 0 bases, with 9 bases between. As DNA, the CDR3 is TGTGCCAGTAAGTATGGATTGAACACTGAAGCTTTCTTT. Amino acid sequence: CASKYGLNTEAFF.

This chain uses TRBV11-2 with TRBJ1-5; D is ambiguous. V was shortened by 3 bases and J by 0 bases, with 6 bases between the two germline ends. Germline V CDR1 and CDR2: SGHAT, FQNNGV. CDR3 size: 14 residues. CDR3 amino acids: CASSFTDSNQPQHF. CDR3 nucleotide sequence: TGTGCCAGCAGCTTCACGGATAGCAATCAGCCCCAGCATTTT.

The chain combines TRBV28 with TRBJ1-5; D possibly corresponds to TRBD1 (6 bases). CDR1 and CDR2 (germline): MDHEN, SYDVKM. The CDR3 consists of 14 residues. V shed 11 bases and J shed 4 bases, with 18 bases lying between them. The DNA for the CDR3 is TGTGCCGTCATCAAGGGGGGGTTGAATCAGCCCCAGCATTTT. Translation gives CAVIKGGLNQPQHF. The complete variable domain, with remaining parts taken from reference TRBV28 and TRBJ1-5, reads DVKVTQSSRYLVKRTGEKVFLECVQDMDHENMFWYRQDPGLGLRLIYFSYDVKMKEKGDIPEGYSVSREKKERFSLILESASTNQTSMYLCAVIKGGLNQPQHFGDGTRLSIL.